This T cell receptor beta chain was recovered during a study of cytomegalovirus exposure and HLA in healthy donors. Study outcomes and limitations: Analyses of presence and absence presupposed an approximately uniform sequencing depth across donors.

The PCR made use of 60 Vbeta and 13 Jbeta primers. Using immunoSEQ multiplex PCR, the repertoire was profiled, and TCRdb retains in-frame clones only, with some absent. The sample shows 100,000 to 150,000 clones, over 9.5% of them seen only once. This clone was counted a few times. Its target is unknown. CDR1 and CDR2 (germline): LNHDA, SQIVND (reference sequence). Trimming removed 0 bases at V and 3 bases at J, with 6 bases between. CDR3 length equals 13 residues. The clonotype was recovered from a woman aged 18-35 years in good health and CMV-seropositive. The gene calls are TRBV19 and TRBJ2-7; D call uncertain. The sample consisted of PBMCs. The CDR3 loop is CASSIDGFYEQYF. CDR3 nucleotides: TGTGCCAGTAGTATAGATGGCTTCTACGAGCAGTACTTC.